This T cell receptor beta chain emerged from a study of a mutant IDH1 vaccine in newly diagnosed glioma (dated by TCRdb to the early 2020s). Notes on the research overall: Patients received eight vaccinations in weeks 1, 3, 5, 7, 11, 15, 19 and 23, corresponding to visits V03 through V10. Vaccination started 4-6 weeks after radiotherapy alone, or was given together with temozolomide cycles in the groups whose treatment included chemotherapy. Of the roughly 33 treated patients, roughly 60% were male and about 40% were female, and the mean age was about 40 years. Prior to enrollment, standard therapy consisting of radiotherapy alone, temozolomide alone, or radiochemotherapy with temozolomide had been administered to patients, with the combination being received by most patients. Peripheral blood was collected at six visits: V03 (baseline), V05, V07, V10, V12 and V13. For exploratory analyses, longitudinal TCRB deep sequencing was carried out in about two dozen treated patients wherever samples were available. General study outcomes and caveats: Changes in the top peripheral T cell clonotypes picked up by TCRB sequencing did not appear to be linked to pseudoprogression. Immune responses induced by the vaccine were seen in 90% to 95% of patients across multiple MHC alleles. Availability determined which PBMC samples were chosen for TCRB deep sequencing. The authors stated that sample limitations prevented analyses of patient blood samples from being reproduced.

The method was the immunoSEQ multiplex PCR assay. Rearranged TCR beta chain sequences were amplified using the hsTCRB Kit according to the manufacturer's protocol. Sequencing of TCRB libraries was carried out on an Illumina MiSeq. The study's own analysis went as follows. The proprietary platform of the kit vendor was used for demultiplexing, trimming and gene mapping. The clones in this table, taken by TCRdb from immuneACCESS, are in-frame only. Not every clone is retained; where verified, under half of the shortfall comes from an unresolved V gene, and the cause of the rest is unknown. The DNA gave D and trimming, while V, J and clone size come from that table. Across this sample there are around 29,000 clones, with 87% seen only once. Under 4% of the sample rests with the top ten. The CDR3 spans 13 residues, from the cysteine through the phenylalanine. Just CDR3 DNA is preserved here, 39 bases in frame from base 1. V gives up 1 base and J gives up 6 bases, and the segment between their germline ends measures 10 bases. Reading the germline V gene gives CDR1 SGHVS and CDR2 FNYEAQ.

Note on this clone: There is no known antigen for this receptor. Base qualities are not at hand, and no much larger clone is one base apart.

Sample time point, as interpreted from the label and publication: week 5, during vaccination. A 20-mer mutant IDH1 peptide at 300 micrograms in Montanide made up each vaccine dose, which was injected subcutaneously together with topical imiquimod. Newly diagnosed WHO grade 3 or 4 IDH1-mutant astrocytomas showing loss of nuclear ATRX were present in the donors. The samples were drawn from NOA16, a multicentre, single-arm, open-label phase I trial in Germany that tested a mutant IDH1 peptide vaccine in humans for the first time. Genomic DNA for TCRB sequencing was extracted from EDTA blood using the DNeasy Blood and Tissue Kit.

The chain links TRBV7-6 with TRBJ2-7; confidence is insufficient to name the D gene. This sample comprised peripheral blood mononuclear cells (PBMCs), obtained from a glioma patient whose treatment included an IDH1 peptide vaccine. This receptor was obtained from a middle-aged woman with glioma. Some clones in this sample may be carry-over from other donors' samples. The DNA sequence is TGTGCCAGCAGCTTAGACGGTCCCGCCGAGCAGTACTTC. Its protein reads: CASSLDGPAEQYF.